This is a list of T cell receptor beta chains from one sample in a study of cytomegalovirus exposure and HLA in healthy donors. The table came from immunoSEQ multiplex PCR; TCRdb's copy has only in-frame clones and leaves some out. The table includes some 130,000 clones, around 77% detected once. The sequenced material came from PBMCs. The receptors stem from a man between 45 and 60 years old in good health and CMV-seronegative. Each CDR3 is given with its conserved first and last residue. Fields, in order: clone size, J gene, D gene, V gene, CDR3 DNA, CDR3 protein. A D gene is named only where the DNA matches it firmly. Clone size appears in some rows only: once, few, many, or a class for an expanded clone.

>few|TRBJ2-2|.|TRBV18
TGTGCCAGCTCACCACAACGGGGTCACACCGGGGAGCTGTTTTTT
CASSPQRGHTGELFF
>.|TRBJ1-1|TRBD1|TRBV5-1
TGCGCCAGCAGCTTGGAATGGACAGGGGGGAGAGGGACTGAAGCTTTCTTT
CASSLEWTGGRGTEAFF
>.|TRBJ2-5|.|TRBV30
TGTGCCTGGAGGCCTCCTGACACCTCCCTAAGGGAGACCCAGTACTTC
CAWRPPDTSLRETQYF
>.|TRBJ2-6|TRBD1|TRBV5-6
TGTGCCAGCAGCTCCGGCACCGGGACAGTCTCTTGGGCCAACGTCCTGACTTTC
CASSSGTGTVSWANVLTF
>.|TRBJ1-1|.|TRBV5-5
TGTGCCAGCAGCTTGGTGGGCAATCGCGCTGAAGCTTTCTTT
CASSLVGNRAEAFF
>.|TRBJ2-5|TRBD2|TRBV29-1
TGCAGCATCTGGACTAGCGGACAAATAGAGACCCAGTACTTC
CSIWTSGQIETQYF
>.|TRBJ2-2|.|TRBV18
TGTGCCAGCTCACCGAGAACGAACACCGGGGAGCTGTTTTTT
CASSPRTNTGELFF
>.|TRBJ1-1|.|TRBV11-2
TGTGCCAGCAGCTTAGCGGAGGTGAACACTGAAGCTTTCTTT
CASSLAEVNTEAFF
>.|TRBJ2-5|TRBD2|TRBV2
TGTGCCAGCAGTGAATCCCTAGCGGGAGTGGAGACCCAGTACTTC
CASSESLAGVETQYF
>.|TRBJ1-5|.|TRBV5-4
TGTGCCAGCAGCGGACTACCGGGACCGGATAGCAATCAGCCCCAGCATTTT
CASSGLPGPDSNQPQHF
>.|TRBJ1-2|.|TRBV29-1
TGCAGCGTTCCGGACAAGCCCCACCTAGGGGGCTACACCTTC
CSVPDKPHLGGYTF
>.|TRBJ2-7|TRBD2|TRBV28
TGTGCCAGCAGTCCTTTTGGACTAGCGGGAGTTTCCGACGAGCAGTACTTC
CASSPFGLAGVSDEQYF
>.|TRBJ1-2|.|TRBV28
TGTGCCAGCAGAACTACGAGTACTCAAAGATTATATGGCTACACCTTC
CASRTTSTQRLYGYTF
>.|TRBJ2-5|.|TRBV6-1
TGTGCCAGCAGTGAATGGGGACTTCCAGAGACCCAGTACTTC
CASSEWGLPETQYF
>.|TRBJ2-5|TRBD2|TRBV29-1
TGCAGCGTAACCGGGAGGTCCCAAGAGACCCAGTACTTC
CSVTGRSQETQYF
>once|TRBJ2-6|.|TRBV7-9
TGTGCCAGCAGCTACCCGGGATCTGGGGCCAACGTCCTGACTTTC
CASSYPGSGANVLTF
>once|TRBJ2-7|TRBD1|TRBV7-9
TGTGCCAGCAGCTTGGACAGGGTTTACGAGCAGTACTTC
CASSLDRVYEQYF
>few|TRBJ2-7|.|TRBV6-5
TGTGCCAGCAGTGGTCCCGGGACAAACTCCTACGAGCAGTACTTC
CASSGPGTNSYEQYF
>.|TRBJ1-2|.|TRBV7-9
TGTGCCAGCAGCATAGGGAGCGGGGGCCTCTATGGCTACACCTTC
CASSIGSGGLYGYTF
>.|TRBJ2-1|TRBD1|TRBV6-5
TGTGCCAGCAGGCTGACAGGGGGCAATGAGCAGTTCTTC
CASRLTGGNEQFF
>.|TRBJ1-1|.|TRBV9
TGTGCCAGCAGCGTAGTCGGGGACACTGAAGCTTTCTTT
CASSVVGDTEAFF
>.|TRBJ2-1|TRBD2|TRBV5-1
TGCGCCAGCAGCCCCAGCGGGAGCCCCCCCAATGAGCAGTTCTTC
CASSPSGSPPNEQFF
>once|TRBJ1-4|TRBD1|TRBV28
TGTGCCAGCAGTCCACCCGGGACAGGGAATGAAAAACTGTTTTTT
CASSPPGTGNEKLFF
>once|TRBJ2-1|.|TRBV2
TGTGCCAGCAGGCTTGAGCCGAGAGGGAATGAGCAGTTCTTC
CASRLEPRGNEQFF
>few|TRBJ2-2|TRBD2|TRBV2
TGTGCCAGCAGTGCAGGGACTAGCGGGAGGGTCGGGGAGCTGTTTTTT
CASSAGTSGRVGELFF
>.|TRBJ2-1|TRBD2|TRBV10-3
TGTGCCATCAGTAGTGGGAGTCTGGCTAGCGGGAGTTCCTATGAGCAGTTCTTC
CAISSGSLASGSSYEQFF
>.|TRBJ1-4|TRBD1|TRBV15
TGTGCCACCAGCAGAGACGACAGGGATAATGAAAAACTGTTTTTT
CATSRDDRDNEKLFF
>.|TRBJ2-7|.|TRBV11-2
TGTGCCAGCAGCTTAAGACAGGTGGGCGAGCAGTACTTC
CASSLRQVGEQYF
>.|TRBJ2-2|.|TRBV2
TGTGCCAGCAGGGGGGACACTAACACCGGGGAGCTGTTTTTT
CASRGDTNTGELFF
>.|TRBJ1-2|.|TRBV20-1
TGCAGTGCTAGCTTCTATGGCTACACCTTC
CSASFYGYTF
>.|TRBJ2-5|TRBD1|TRBV13
TGTGCCAGCAGTCGGGACAGACAAGAGACCCAGTACTTC
CASSRDRQETQYF
>.|TRBJ2-3|TRBD2|TRBV28
TGTGCCAGCAGTTTACCCGGGCGACTAGCGGGAGGAGGTAAAGATACGCAGTATTTT
CASSLPGRLAGGGKDTQYF
>once|TRBJ2-2|TRBD1|TRBV28
TGTGCCAGCAGTTTAGATCCTTTTTTACCGGGACAGGGGCGATCGGACACCGGGGAGCTGTTTTTT
CASSLDPFLPGQGRSDTGELFF
>.|TRBJ1-1|.|TRBV7-6
TGTGCCAGCAGCTTTAAACAGGAGAGCCCAGCTTTCTTT
CASSFKQESPAFF
>.|TRBJ2-7|TRBD2|TRBV27
TGTGCCAGCAGCAATCGAGCGGGGTTCTACGAGCAGTACTTC
CASSNRAGFYEQYF
>.|TRBJ1-4|.|TRBV10-3
TGTGCCATCAGTTCCGGACAGACGGCAACTAATGAAAAACTGTTTTTT
CAISSGQTATNEKLFF
>.|TRBJ2-7|.|TRBV5-4
TGTGCCAGCAGTCAAAAACGGGACAACTCCTACGAGCAGTACTTC
CASSQKRDNSYEQYF
>.|TRBJ2-7|TRBD2|TRBV19
TGTGCCAGTAGTCGGAGGACTAGCGGAAACTACGAGCAGTACTTC
CASSRRTSGNYEQYF
>.|TRBJ1-4|TRBD1|TRBV25-1
TGTGCCAGCAGTGACGACAGGGAAATGGGAAAACTGTTTTTT
CASSDDREMGKLFF
>.|TRBJ2-1|.|TRBV2
TGTGCCAGCAGTGGAGCGGGCGCAAGCTCCTACAATGAGCAGTTCTTC
CASSGAGASSYNEQFF
>.|TRBJ1-2|.|TRBV11-1
TGTGCCAGCAGCTTAGCGGAGCGGAACTATGGCTACACCTTC
CASSLAERNYGYTF
>.|TRBJ2-3|.|TRBV11-2
TGTGCCAGCAGCTACAGGATTCATAGCACAGATACGCAGTATTTT
CASSYRIHSTDTQYF
>.|TRBJ1-5|TRBD1|TRBV28
TGTGCCAGCAGTTTGCGCGACAGGGGATATACTCAGCCCCAGCATTTT
CASSLRDRGYTQPQHF
>.|TRBJ2-1|TRBD2|TRBV6-5
TGTGCCAGCGGGACTAGCGGGACTAATGAGCAGTTCTTC
CASGTSGTNEQFF
>.|TRBJ2-7|TRBD1|TRBV10-3
TGTGCCATCAGCCCGGGACAGGGGGCATACGAGCAGTACTTC
CAISPGQGAYEQYF
>.|TRBJ2-7|.|TRBV15
TGTGCCACCAGCAGAGGCGAAGGGACAAGGCCCTACGAGCAGTACTTC
CATSRGEGTRPYEQYF
>.|TRBJ2-1|TRBD1|TRBV29-1
TGCAGCGTTGAAGAGCCCTCTACTGGGGACAGGGGCAACAATGAGCAGTTCTTC
CSVEEPSTGDRGNNEQFF
>few|TRBJ1-1|TRBD1|TRBV7-8
TGTGCCAGCAGCCCAGGGACAGTTCGAACTGAAGCTTTCTTT
CASSPGTVRTEAFF